Many counts were recorded for the clone carrying this TCR beta chain. These data come from a study of identical twins. Everyone who gave samples was a healthy Caucasian. TCRdb re-analysed the 5' RACE reads in MiXCR, keeping a single row per CDR3 protein. The sample comprises 520,000 or so distinct CDR3 sequences, approximately 22% of which are singletons, and roughly 0.91% rests with the top ten. Germline CDR1 and CDR2: KGHSH and LQKENI. The length of the CDR3 is 11 residues. V dropped 6 bases and J dropped 3 bases, with 5 bases sitting between them. In addition, the sample was reused for a study of T cells expressing NK-cell markers.

Sequencing input: CD4+ T cells sorted from blood. This TCR was recovered from a woman aged 18-29 years in good health. The chain couples TRBV18 to TRBJ1-1; no firm D call. The CDR3, as DNA: TGTGCCAGCTCTGGGTACACTGAAGCTTTCTTT. Translated: CASSGYTEAFF.